This TCR beta chain originates from a study of T cells in Graves' hyperthyroidism and ophthalmopathy. Study details: Blood was drawn when the patient was first diagnosed and still untreated.

There were TCR beta CDR3 regions amplified from RNA transcripts. During a first-round RT-PCR of the TCR CDR3, the HTBI primer set was used. TCRdb re-analysed the multiplex PCR reads in MiXCR, keeping a single row per CDR3 protein. The sample holds over 550,000 distinct CDR3 sequences, about a sixth seen once. Study conclusions and caveats: A model of 13 V-J pairs discriminated ophthalmopathy from stable hyperthyroidism.

About this clonotype: Its antigen is as yet unknown.

Sequenced: blood. The sequence came from a woman younger than 35 with Graves' hyperthyroidism.

CDR3 in amino acids: CASSLGGGAETQYF. The DNA for the CDR3 is TGTGCCAGCAGCTTAGGAGGGGGAGCAGAGACCCAGTACTTC. The rearrangement links TRBV7-2 to TRBJ2-5; D may be TRBD1 (6 bases). Germline V CDR1 and CDR2: SGHTA, FQGNSA. The CDR3 extends over 14 amino acids. V gave up 1 base and J gave up 4 bases, with 10 bases separating them.